These 19 T cell receptor beta chains were sequenced from one sample in a study of blood T cell repertoires in COVID-19. Sequencing used immunoSEQ multiplex PCR; TCRdb keeps in-frame clones, though not all of them. Here the sample spans about 200,000 clones, approximately 80% being singletons. The sequenced sample was peripheral blood. The receptors stem from a woman older than 75 with COVID-19, enrolled during active disease.

V usage is TRBV3-1 (or the pseudogene TRBV3-2) and J usage is TRBJ1-5; D call uncertain. Per the germline V gene, CDR1 is LGHDT and CDR2 is YNNKEL (reference sequence). The CDR3 spans 17 residues. Trimming took off 4 bases at V and 9 bases at J, with 25 bases between the two ends. As DNA, the CDR3 is TGTGCCAGCAGCCGAGGACTGGGCTCCGTGGGGAATGGGCCCCAGCATTTT. Its protein product is CASSRGLGSVGNGPQHF.

This clone has just one count. The chain recombines TRBV19 with TRBJ1-1, with a tentative D call TRBD1 (5 bases). Trimming cost V 5 bases and J 7 bases, with 11 bases left between them. This CDR3 comprises 12 residues. Germline V lookup: CDR1 LNHDA, CDR2 SQIVND (reference sequence). CDR3 residues: CASSSSGLEAFF. The CDR3 nucleotides read TGTGCCAGTAGTTCCTCGGGACTTGAAGCTTTCTTT. Complete variable domain (other parts from reference TRBV19 and TRBJ1-1): DGGITQSPKYLFRKEGQNVTLSCEQNLNHDAMYWYRQDPGQGLRLIYYSQIVNDFQKGDIAEGYSVSREKKESFPLTVTSAQKNPTAFYLCASSSSGLEAFFGQGTRLTVV.

V is TRBV27 and J is TRBJ1-2; tentative D call: TRBD1 (6 bases). Germline assignment: CDR1 MNHEY and CDR2 SMNVEV (reference sequence). This CDR3 spans 13 amino acids. Trimming removed 8 bases at V and 2 bases at J, with 12 bases between. In DNA, the CDR3 is TGTGCCAGCTCTCGGGGGGCCAACTATGGCTACACCTTC. This translates into CASSRGANYGYTF.

The chain uses TRBV5-4 and TRBJ1-2; D unresolved. Germline V gene sequence: CDR1 SGHNT, CDR2 YYREEE (reference sequence). The CDR3 runs to 14 residues. With 3 bases removed from V and 1 base from J, the gap between germline ends came to 10 bases. CDR3 amino acids: CASSSVGVNYGYTF. Written as DNA, the CDR3 is TGTGCCAGCAGCTCGGTCGGGGTTAACTATGGCTACACCTTC.

The rearrangement joins TRBV29-1 to TRBJ1-2; 9 bases map to TRBD1. V dropped 8 bases and J dropped 2; count of bases not matched to a gene: 9. The CDR3 is 14 amino acids. Germline V gives CDR1 SQVTM, CDR2 ANQGSEA. CDR3 nucleotides: TGCAGCTTCGGGACAGGGAGTGGCAACTATGGCTACACCTTC. It specifies CSFGTGSGNYGYTF. The full variable domain, completed using reference TRBV29-1 and TRBJ1-2, is SAVISQKPSRDICQRGTSLTIQCQVDSQVTMMFWYRQQPGQSLTLIATANQGSEATYESGFVIDKFPISRPNLTFSTLTVSNMSPEDSSIYLCSFGTGSGNYGYTFGSGTRLTVV.

The chain is built from TRBV20-1 and TRBJ1-1; D unclear. The germline V gene has CDR1 DFQATT and CDR2 SNEGSKA (reference sequence). The V gene lost 3 bases and the J gene lost 10 bases, with 15 bases spanning the gap. The CDR3 is 12 amino acids. CDR3 sequence reads: CSASGTPSGAFF. The CDR3 bases are TGCAGTGCTAGTGGTACGCCCTCGGGAGCTTTCTTT.

This clone occurred once. The CDR3 sequence: CASSLDRTTTEAFF. CDR3 DNA: TGTGCCAGCAGCTTAGATCGGACAACGACTGAAGCTTTCTTT. This chain uses TRBV11-3 with TRBJ1-1, with D possibly matching TRBD1 (5 bases). CDR3 length: 14 residues. V lost 0 bases and J lost 5, with 10 bases in between. Germline V gene data show CDR1 as SGHNT and CDR2 as YENEEA.

The chain carries TRBV10-3 and TRBJ1-3; perhaps TRBD1 as D (6 bases). Between the trimmed V and J ends, which lost 2 bases and 4 bases, there was a span of 12 bases. Germline V gene data show CDR1 as ENHRY and CDR2 as SYGVKD. The length of the CDR3 is 15 residues. In DNA form, the CDR3 reads TGTGCCATCAGTGAGCTCACAGGGAGAGGAAACACCATATATTTT. It is translated as CAISELTGRGNTIYF.

This sequence joins TRBV27 and TRBJ1-2, with a possible D match to TRBD1 (6 bases). The CDR3 length is 14 residues. The germline CDR1 and CDR2 sequences are MNHEY and SMNVEV (reference sequence). The V end was cut by 8 bases, the J end by 8 bases, with 21 bases between. CDR3 nucleotide sequence: TGTGCCAGCGGCGGGGGCCCATATGAGGGGGGCTACACCTTC. Encoded protein: CASGGGPYEGGYTF.

V gene TRBV11-3 combines with J gene TRBJ2-6; D is possibly TRBD1 (5 bases). Germline CDR1 and CDR2: SGHNT and YENEEA. V lost 2 bases, J lost 4 bases, and 12 bases lay in between. The CDR3 has 16 residues. The CDR3 spells CASSLSRGAGANVLTF. CDR3 DNA sequence: TGTGCCAGCAGCTTAAGTAGGGGTGCGGGGGCCAACGTCCTGACTTTC.

The chain couples TRBV7-3 to TRBJ1-4, with 7 bases aligning to TRBD1. From germline, CDR1 is SGHTA and CDR2 FQGTGA. The CDR3 is 16 residues long. V dropped 2 bases and J dropped 8; count of bases not matched to a gene: 11. The CDR3 DNA sequence: TGTGCCAGCAGCTTACACTCGGACAGGCCAAACGAAAAACTGTTTTTT. This codes for CASSLHSDRPNEKLFF.

The genes are TRBV6-2 or TRBV6-3 and TRBJ2-3, with 13 positions matching TRBD2. The germline CDR1 and CDR2 sequences are MNHEY and SVGEGT. After removal of 6 bases from V and 1 base from J, the junction contained 13 bases not matched to a gene. This CDR3 comprises 19 residues. This CDR3 reads CASSPGTSGITEGTDTQYF. CDR3 sequence (DNA): TGTGCCAGCAGCCCCGGGACTAGCGGGATTACCGAGGGCACAGATACGCAGTATTTT.

This clone showed up just once. This rearrangement joins TRBV7-3 to TRBJ1-1; 10 bases fit TRBD1. Trimming at V came to 5 bases and at J to 1 base, leaving 4 bases not matched to a gene. CDR1 and CDR2 from the germline V gene are SGHTA and FQGTGA. The CDR3 extends over 15 amino acids. DNA of the CDR3: TGTGCCAGCAGCCCGGGACAGGGGAGGAACACTGAAGCTTTCTTT. This gives the protein CASSPGQGRNTEAFF.

The rearrangement joins TRBV5-1 to TRBJ2-3; D gene unclear. V lost 0 bases to trimming and J lost 2 bases, with 13 bases between them. Germline loops: CDR1 SGHRS, CDR2 YFSETQ. The CDR3 spans 16 residues. The chain's CDR3 is CASSLGQVGYTDTQYF. CDR3 in DNA: TGCGCCAGCAGCTTGGGGCAGGTCGGCTACACAGATACGCAGTATTTT.

This clone turned up a few times. The rearrangement links TRBV7-9 to TRBJ1-1; D may be TRBD1 (5 bases). This CDR3 is 14 amino acids long. Germline V gene lookup returns CDR1 SEHNR and CDR2 FQNEAQ (reference sequence). V lost 2 bases and J lost 3, with 10 bases in between. The CDR3 protein is CASSLQGAYTEAFF. As DNA, the CDR3 is TGTGCCAGCAGCTTACAGGGTGCCTACACTGAAGCTTTCTTT.

The V and J genes are TRBV7-2 and TRBJ1-1; 7 bases align to TRBD1. This CDR3 spans 16 amino acids. Germline V lookup: CDR1 SGHTA, CDR2 FQGNSA. V gave up 5 bases and J gave up 0 bases; unmatched junction bases: 9. The CDR3, as DNA: TGTGCCAGCAGCAGACAGGGAGGACGCATGAACACTGAAGCTTTCTTT. Encoded protein: CASSRQGGRMNTEAFF.

V is TRBV18 and J is TRBJ2-2, with 7 bases identical to TRBD1. Germline V gives CDR1 KGHSH, CDR2 LQKENI. Trimming cost V 6 bases and J 0 bases; bases outside gene matches: 4. The CDR3 totals 15 residues. The CDR3 is CASSPGQTNTGELFF. As DNA, the CDR3 is TGTGCCAGCTCGCCGGGACAGACGAACACCGGGGAGCTGTTTTTT.

CDR3 nucleotide sequence: TGCGCCAGCACCCTGGGGGGTAGGGAATCAGATACGCAGTATTTT. Residues: CASTLGGRESDTQYF. The gene calls are TRBV5-1 and TRBJ2-3; perhaps TRBD2 as D (6 bases). Trimming shortened V by 6 bases and J by 4 bases, and 18 bases separated the two germline ends. The CDR3 runs 15 residues. CDR1 is SGHRS and CDR2 is YFSETQ in the germline V gene.

The chain couples TRBV15 to TRBJ2-4; 8 bases are a match to TRBD2. CDR1 and CDR2 (germline): LNHNV, YYDKDF (reference sequence). The CDR3 covers 15 residues. V lost 3 bases, J lost 7 bases, and 8 bases stayed unmatched. CDR3 residues: CATSSRGGVENIQYF. The CDR3 bases are TGTGCCACCAGCAGCCGGGGGGGAGTAGAGAACATTCAGTACTTC.